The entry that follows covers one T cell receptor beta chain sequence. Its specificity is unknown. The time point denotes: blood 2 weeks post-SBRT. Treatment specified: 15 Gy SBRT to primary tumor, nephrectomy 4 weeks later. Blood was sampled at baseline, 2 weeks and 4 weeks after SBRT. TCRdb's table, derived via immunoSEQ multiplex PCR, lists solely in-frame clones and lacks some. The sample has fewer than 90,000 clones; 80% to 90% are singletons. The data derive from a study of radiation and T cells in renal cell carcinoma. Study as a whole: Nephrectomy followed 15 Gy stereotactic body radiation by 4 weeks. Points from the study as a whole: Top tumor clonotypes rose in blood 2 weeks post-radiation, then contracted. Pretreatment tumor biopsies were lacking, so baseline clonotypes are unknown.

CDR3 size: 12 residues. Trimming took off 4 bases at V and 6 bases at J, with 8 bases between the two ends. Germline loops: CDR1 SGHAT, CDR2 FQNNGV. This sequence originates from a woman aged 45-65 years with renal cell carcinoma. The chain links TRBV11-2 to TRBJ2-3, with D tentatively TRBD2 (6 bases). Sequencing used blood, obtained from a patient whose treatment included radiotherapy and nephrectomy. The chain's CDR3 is CASSWDFDTQYF. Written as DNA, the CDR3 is TGTGCCAGCAGCTGGGACTTCGATACGCAGTATTTT.